Listed below are T cell receptor beta chains from one sample, sequenced in a study of beta chain features in type 1 diabetes. The method was immunoSEQ multiplex PCR; TCRdb's version includes in-frame clones alone and lacks a portion of them. Here the sample spans under 200,000 clones, 10% being singletons. The sequencing input was central memory CD4+ T cells from blood. The receptor set was obtained from a young man with type 1 diabetes. The CDR3 runs from the conserved cysteine through the conserved F or W. D genes are given only for firm matches. Expanded clones are given a class, and other clones once, few, many or no size at all.

clone_size: few
d_call: -
v_call: TRBV7-9
cdr3_length: 11
j_call: TRBJ2-7
cdr3_nt: TGTGCCAGCAGCCCCCAGGGGAAGCAGTACTTC
cdr3_aa: CASSPQGKQYF

clone_size: few
d_call: -
v_call: TRBV14
cdr3_length: 15
j_call: TRBJ2-1
cdr3_nt: TGTGCCAGCAGCCAAGGTCCGGCAGGGAACAATGAGCAGTTCTTC
cdr3_aa: CASSQGPAGNNEQFF

clone_size: few
d_call: -
v_call: TRBV28
cdr3_length: 15
j_call: TRBJ2-2
cdr3_nt: TGTGCCAGCAGTTTCACGCGTACGAACACCGGGGAGCTGTTTTTT
cdr3_aa: CASSFTRTNTGELFF

clone_size: few
d_call: TRBD2
v_call: TRBV30
cdr3_length: 13
j_call: TRBJ2-1
cdr3_nt: TGTGCCTGGAGCGCAGGTAGCGGGGGCCCCCAGTTCTTC
cdr3_aa: CAWSAGSGGPQFF

clone_size: few
d_call: -
v_call: TRBV6-5
cdr3_length: 14
j_call: TRBJ1-1
cdr3_nt: TGTGCCAGCAGCCATCGGGACACGAACACTGAAGCTTTCTTT
cdr3_aa: CASSHRDTNTEAFF

clone_size: few
d_call: TRBD2
v_call: TRBV5-1
cdr3_length: 16
j_call: TRBJ2-1
cdr3_nt: TGCGCCAGCAGCTTGTATCTAGCGGGCTCCTACAATGAGCAGTTCTTC
cdr3_aa: CASSLYLAGSYNEQFF

clone_size: -
d_call: -
v_call: TRBV4-2
cdr3_length: 16
j_call: TRBJ2-1
cdr3_nt: TGTGCCAGCAGCCGGATACAGGGAACCTCCTACAATGAGCAGTTCTTC
cdr3_aa: CASSRIQGTSYNEQFF

clone_size: -
d_call: TRBD1
v_call: TRBV29-1
cdr3_length: 13
j_call: TRBJ2-5
cdr3_nt: TGCAGCGCCCTACCCCGGGACAGGGGGCCGGTGGACTTC
cdr3_aa: CSALPRDRGPVDF

clone_size: -
d_call: TRBD2
v_call: TRBV28
cdr3_length: 16
j_call: TRBJ2-7
cdr3_nt: TGTGCCAGCAGTTTATCCACGCTAGCGGGAGAGGGGGAGCAGTACTTC
cdr3_aa: CASSLSTLAGEGEQYF

clone_size: few
d_call: -
v_call: TRBV7-7
cdr3_length: 14
j_call: TRBJ2-1
cdr3_nt: TGTGCTAGCAGCTTAGATCAGGGCCACAATGAGCAGTTCTTC
cdr3_aa: CASSLDQGHNEQFF

clone_size: -
d_call: -
v_call: TRBV19
cdr3_length: 13
j_call: TRBJ2-2
cdr3_nt: TGTGCCAGTAGTATGGCGCGGTCCGGGGAGCTGTTTTTT
cdr3_aa: CASSMARSGELFF

clone_size: few
d_call: -
v_call: TRBV5-1
cdr3_length: 15
j_call: TRBJ2-5
cdr3_nt: TGCGCCAGCAGCTTTCCGGGGGTAGCCCCGGAGACCCAGTACTTC
cdr3_aa: CASSFPGVAPETQYF

clone_size: -
d_call: TRBD2
v_call: TRBV5-4
cdr3_length: 15
j_call: TRBJ2-7
cdr3_nt: TGTGCCAGCAGCCCCGGGGGAGCGGGAAACTACGAGCAGTACTTC
cdr3_aa: CASSPGGAGNYEQYF

clone_size: -
d_call: -
v_call: TRBV11-1
cdr3_length: 15
j_call: TRBJ2-2
cdr3_nt: TGTGCCAGCAGCTTAGCGGCGGGGACGGGCGGGGAGCTGTTTTTT
cdr3_aa: CASSLAAGTGGELFF

clone_size: few
d_call: TRBD1
v_call: TRBV5-4
cdr3_length: 15
j_call: TRBJ2-2
cdr3_nt: TGTGCCAGCAGTCATGGACAGGGGAACACCGGGGAGCTGTTTTTT
cdr3_aa: CASSHGQGNTGELFF

clone_size: -
d_call: -
v_call: TRBV29-1
cdr3_length: 16
j_call: TRBJ2-1
cdr3_nt: TGCAGCGTTGAACCATATCCGGGACACGGGTCGAGTGGGCAGTTCTTC
cdr3_aa: CSVEPYPGHGSSGQFF

clone_size: few
d_call: -
v_call: TRBV28
cdr3_length: 14
j_call: TRBJ1-2
cdr3_nt: TGTGCCAGCTTCCCGGGACACTTAACTATGGGCTACACCTTC
cdr3_aa: CASFPGHLTMGYTF

clone_size: -
d_call: TRBD1
v_call: TRBV29-1
cdr3_length: 11
j_call: TRBJ1-2
cdr3_nt: TGCAGCGTTGGGGACAGCTATGGCTACACCTTC
cdr3_aa: CSVGDSYGYTF

clone_size: few
d_call: -
v_call: TRBV11-2
cdr3_length: 15
j_call: TRBJ2-1
cdr3_nt: TGTGCCAGCAGCCAACGGGGGAGCTCCTACAATGAGCAGTTCTTC
cdr3_aa: CASSQRGSSYNEQFF

clone_size: few
d_call: TRBD1
v_call: TRBV6-6
cdr3_length: 15
j_call: TRBJ1-1
cdr3_nt: TGTGCCAGCAGTTACGTACAGGGGGCGAGCACTGAAGCTTTCTTT
cdr3_aa: CASSYVQGASTEAFF

clone_size: few
d_call: -
v_call: TRBV19
cdr3_length: 13
j_call: TRBJ1-2
cdr3_nt: TGTGCCAGTACCAAGGAATGGAGTAATGGCTACACCTTC
cdr3_aa: CASTKEWSNGYTF

clone_size: few
d_call: TRBD2
v_call: TRBV6-5
cdr3_length: 15
j_call: TRBJ2-7
cdr3_nt: TGTGCCAGCAGCCGACTAGCGGGAGGGTCCTACGAGCAGTACTTC
cdr3_aa: CASSRLAGGSYEQYF

clone_size: few
d_call: TRBD2
v_call: TRBV5-4
cdr3_length: 13
j_call: TRBJ2-5
cdr3_nt: TGTGCCAGCAGCGCGGGGGGGTGGGAGACCCAGTACTTC
cdr3_aa: CASSAGGWETQYF

clone_size: -
d_call: -
v_call: TRBV2
cdr3_length: 13
j_call: TRBJ2-1
cdr3_nt: TGTGCCAGCAGTGAATTCATCAGCAATGAGCAGTTCTTC
cdr3_aa: CASSEFISNEQFF

clone_size: -
d_call: -
v_call: TRBV19
cdr3_length: 14
j_call: TRBJ2-5
cdr3_nt: TGTGCCAGTAGTATAGGTCTAGCAGCAGAGACCCAGTACTTC
cdr3_aa: CASSIGLAAETQYF

clone_size: -
d_call: TRBD1
v_call: TRBV5-1
cdr3_length: 16
j_call: TRBJ1-5
cdr3_nt: TGCGCCAGCAGCCCGGACGGGACAGGGTACAATCAGCCCCAGCATTTT
cdr3_aa: CASSPDGTGYNQPQHF

clone_size: -
d_call: TRBD2
v_call: TRBV5-1
cdr3_length: 14
j_call: TRBJ2-7
cdr3_nt: TGCGCCAGCAGCTTGACTAGCGGTTCCTACGAGCAGTACTTC
cdr3_aa: CASSLTSGSYEQYF

clone_size: few
d_call: -
v_call: TRBV27
cdr3_length: 13
j_call: TRBJ1-3
cdr3_nt: TGTGCCAGCAGTTTATGGCTCGGAAACACCATATATTTT
cdr3_aa: CASSLWLGNTIYF

clone_size: few
d_call: -
v_call: TRBV7-6
cdr3_length: 15
j_call: TRBJ1-1
cdr3_nt: TGTGCCAGCAGCTTAGAGGGTTGGGGAGACACTGAAGCTTTCTTT
cdr3_aa: CASSLEGWGDTEAFF

clone_size: -
d_call: TRBD1
v_call: TRBV2
cdr3_length: 16
j_call: TRBJ2-5
cdr3_nt: TGTGCCAGCACGATAGGTGACAGGGCCCCTCAAGAGACCCAGTACTTC
cdr3_aa: CASTIGDRAPQETQYF

clone_size: few
d_call: TRBD2
v_call: TRBV4-2
cdr3_length: 15
j_call: TRBJ2-2
cdr3_nt: TGTGCCAGCAGCGGGGGGGACGGGCCAGGCGGGGAGCTGTTTTTT
cdr3_aa: CASSGGDGPGGELFF

clone_size: few
d_call: TRBD2
v_call: TRBV5-4
cdr3_length: 15
j_call: TRBJ2-2
cdr3_nt: TGTGCCAGCAGCGGGACTAGCGGGATGGCCGGGGAGCTGTTTTTT
cdr3_aa: CASSGTSGMAGELFF

clone_size: -
d_call: -
v_call: TRBV6-5
cdr3_length: 15
j_call: TRBJ1-2
cdr3_nt: TGTGCCAGCAGGGGTCCGTCCGACGGGTCCTATGGCTACACCTTC
cdr3_aa: CASRGPSDGSYGYTF

clone_size: -
d_call: TRBD2
v_call: TRBV9
cdr3_length: 15
j_call: TRBJ2-1
cdr3_nt: TGTGCCAGCAGCGTAGTCCCGGGAGGGGACAATGAGCAGTTCTTC
cdr3_aa: CASSVVPGGDNEQFF

clone_size: -
d_call: TRBD1
v_call: TRBV5-1
cdr3_length: 15
j_call: TRBJ2-1
cdr3_nt: TGCGCCAGCAGCTCCCCGGGACAGGGGTCGAATGAGCAGTTCTTC
cdr3_aa: CASSSPGQGSNEQFF

clone_size: few
d_call: -
v_call: TRBV23-1
cdr3_length: 15
j_call: TRBJ2-3
cdr3_nt: TGCGCCAGCAGTCTTGGGGAGTGGGGCACAGATACGCAGTATTTT
cdr3_aa: CASSLGEWGTDTQYF

clone_size: few
d_call: -
v_call: TRBV5-1
cdr3_length: 16
j_call: TRBJ2-1
cdr3_nt: TGCGCCAGCAGCTTGCGGGAGACAGCCTCCTACAATGAGCAGTTCTTC
cdr3_aa: CASSLRETASYNEQFF

clone_size: few
d_call: -
v_call: TRBV6-1
cdr3_length: 13
j_call: TRBJ2-7
cdr3_nt: TGTGCCAGCAATCGGGACTTCAGCTACGAGCAGTACTTC
cdr3_aa: CASNRDFSYEQYF

clone_size: few
d_call: -
v_call: TRBV14
cdr3_length: 13
j_call: TRBJ1-1
cdr3_nt: TGTGCCAGCAGCCTGACAAGGAACACTGAAGCTTTCTTT
cdr3_aa: CASSLTRNTEAFF

clone_size: few
d_call: -
v_call: TRBV14
cdr3_length: 14
j_call: TRBJ1-2
cdr3_nt: TGTGCCAGCAAGCGGAACATCGACGGCTATGGCTACACCTTC
cdr3_aa: CASKRNIDGYGYTF

clone_size: few
d_call: -
v_call: TRBV6-1
cdr3_length: 13
j_call: TRBJ2-2
cdr3_nt: TGTGCCAGCAGCGACAGGTCGCACCGGGAGCTGTTTTTT
cdr3_aa: CASSDRSHRELFF

clone_size: few
d_call: TRBD2
v_call: TRBV10-3
cdr3_length: 16
j_call: TRBJ2-1
cdr3_nt: TGTGCCATCAGTGAGGGGCTAGCGGTCGGTGGGAATGAGCAGTTCTTC
cdr3_aa: CAISEGLAVGGNEQFF

clone_size: -
d_call: -
v_call: TRBV4-1
cdr3_length: 15
j_call: TRBJ1-2
cdr3_nt: TGCGCCAGCAGACAAACCGGACGGGGAAACTATGGCTACACCTTC
cdr3_aa: CASRQTGRGNYGYTF